These 16 T cell receptor beta chains originate from one sample sequenced in a study of CD8 T cells in ankylosing spondylitis (TCRdb year 2017). Broad study findings and their caveats: Blood from ankylosing spondylitis patients appeared to be characterized by a TCR beta motif made up of several highly homologous amino acid variants.

Library preparation used 5' RACE. Sequenced on an Illumina HiSeq 2500. TCRdb itself trimmed the public reads at Q25 with fastp, ran MiXCR and retained productive beta chains. Each entry merges the rows of one CDR3 protein and shows their most common DNA and genes. The sample table records about 460,000 distinct CDR3 sequences; approximately 5.3% of these occur just once. The biggest ten clones account for under 4.5% of the sample. No antigen is known for these receptors. Sequencing was done on a sample of blood, either unsorted or a sorted T cell fraction (not recorded which). The source of these receptors is a male donor with ankylosing spondylitis.

In this sample, this clonotype turned up many times. This chain joins TRBV7-9 and TRBJ1-5, with D perhaps TRBD1 (6 bases). The CDR3 length is 17 residues. The germline gives CDR1 SEHNR, CDR2 FQNEAQ (reference sequence). Trimming took 5 bases from V and 5 from J, leaving 22 bases between them. CDR3: CASSPLGLGGADQPQHF. CDR3 DNA sequence: TGTGCCAGCAGCCCCCTGGGGCTAGGGGGGGCGGATCAGCCCCAGCATTTT.

This clonotype showed up many times. The chain links TRBV20-1 to TRBJ1-1; no clear D gene. Trimming pared 3 bases from V and 11 bases from J, leaving 19 bases between. In germline, CDR1 is DFQATT, CDR2 SNEGSKA (reference sequence). CDR3 length: 13 amino acids. The CDR3 DNA sequence: TGCAGTGCTAGGACGATGGGAGGCCCCGACGCTTTCTTT. Translated, it gives CSARTMGGPDAFF.

This clonotype came up a few times. The chain has TRBV20-1 and TRBJ2-3; TRBD1 aligns across 7 bases. This CDR3 has 13 residues. Germline trimming cut 6 bases from V and 6 bases from J; bases unmatched to any gene: 9. Germline V gene sequence: CDR1 DFQATT, CDR2 SNEGSKA (reference sequence). CDR3 sequence (DNA): TGCAGTGCCCGACAGGGTACGAAGGATACGCAGTATTTT. It translates to CSARQGTKDTQYF.

This clonotype was detected many times. V gene TRBV7-2 combines with J gene TRBJ2-3; 8 positions agree with TRBD2. This CDR3 has 16 residues. V lost 5 bases to trimming and J lost 4 bases; unmatched junction nucleotides: 11. The germline V gene has CDR1 SGHTA and CDR2 FQGNSA. The CDR3 DNA reads as TGTGCCAGCAGCGACAAGACTAGCGCGAGGGCAGATACGCAGTATTTT. Translating gives CASSDKTSARADTQYF. The complete variable domain, with remaining parts taken from reference TRBV7-2 and TRBJ2-3, reads GAGVSQSPSNKVTEKGKDVELRCDPISGHTALYWYRQSLGQGLEFLIYFQGNSAPDKSGLPSDRFSAERTGGSVSTLTIQRTQQEDSAVYLCASSDKTSARADTQYFGPGTRLTVL.

This clonotype was detected ten times or more. V gene TRBV4-1 combines with J gene TRBJ2-5; weak D call: TRBD2 (5 bases). The V gene's germline CDR1 is MGHRA and CDR2 YSYEKL. Trimming removed 0 bases from V and 1 base from J, with 15 bases in between. CDR3 size: 17 residues. The CDR3 bases are TGCGCCAGCAGCCAAGATAAAGGCGGGTCCCTCCAAGAGACCCAGTACTTC. Translated: CASSQDKGGSLQETQYF.

This clonotype was counted ten times or more. The chain couples TRBV4-3 to TRBJ2-7; possibly TRBD1 for D (6 bases). This CDR3 comprises 15 residues. Germline lookup yields CDR1 LGHNA and CDR2 YSLEER. The germline V and J ends were trimmed by 3 bases and 0 bases, with 12 bases remaining between them. The CDR3 spells CASSHRRDNSYEQYF. Here the CDR3 DNA reads TGCGCCAGCAGCCACCGACGGGACAACTCCTACGAGCAGTACTTC.

This clonotype was seen repeatedly, ten times or more. This chain links TRBV5-1 with TRBJ2-7, with D possibly called TRBD1 or TRBD2 (5 bases each). Between the trimmed V and J ends, which lost 4 bases and 2 bases, there was a span of 16 bases. Germline V gives CDR1 SGHRS, CDR2 YFSETQ. The CDR3 length is 15 residues. The CDR3 protein is CASSRPGRETYEQYF. CDR3 in DNA: TGCGCCAGCAGCCGACCGGGACGGGAAACCTACGAGCAGTACTTC.

At least ten counts were recorded for this clonotype. The gene calls are TRBV12-3 or TRBV12-4 and TRBJ2-5; no reliable D call. V lost 5 bases, J lost 5 bases, and 12 bases lay in between. The CDR3 covers 13 residues. CDR3: CASSPLQGETQYF. For the CDR3, the DNA is TGTGCCAGCAGTCCGCTACAAGGGGAGACCCAGTACTTC.

This clonotype showed up many times. The chain joins TRBV7-9 to TRBJ1-4; 8 bases agree with TRBD1. The germline gives CDR1 SEHNR, CDR2 FQNEAQ (reference sequence). CDR3 length: 12 residues. V was clipped by 4 bases and J by 16 bases; unmatched bases: 8. For the CDR3, the DNA is TGTGCCAGCAGCTCATCGACAGGGGAGAGGTTTTTT. Translated, it gives CASSSSTGERFF.

This clonotype was observed at least ten times. The chain carries TRBV4-3 and TRBJ1-6; 9 positions match TRBD1. With V trimmed by 0 bases and J by 5 bases, 8 bases remained unmatched. CDR1 is LGHNA and CDR2 is YSLEER in the germline V gene. CDR3 size: 18 residues. DNA for the CDR3: TGCGCCAGCAGCCAAGATAGTTTCAGGGACAGGGATAATTCACCCCTCCACTTT. Translating gives CASSQDSFRDRDNSPLHF.

Many counts were recorded for this clonotype. The J gene is TRBJ2-3, the V gene TRBV29-1; possibly TRBD1 or TRBD2 for D (5 bases each). Trimming removed 3 bases at V and 5 bases at J, with 24 bases between. The CDR3 has 17 residues. In germline, CDR1 is SQVTM, CDR2 ANQGSEA. CDR3 loop: CSVEFPDLGEIGDTQYF. In DNA, the CDR3 is TGCAGCGTTGAGTTCCCCGATCTGGGGGAGATCGGAGATACGCAGTATTTT.

At least ten counts were recorded for this clonotype. V and J are TRBV15 and TRBJ1-4; unclear D gene. Trimming pared 2 bases from V and 7 bases from J, leaving 8 bases between. The CDR3 is 13 residues long. Germline assignment: CDR1 LNHNV and CDR2 YYDKDF (reference sequence). In DNA form, the CDR3 reads TGTGCCACCAGCAGATCCTCCGGTGAAAAACTGTTTTTT. Protein sequence: CATSRSSGEKLFF.

This clonotype has a handful of counts. The chain couples TRBV21-1 to TRBJ2-5; the DNA was not compared with TRBD1, the D call given in the table. TRBV21-1 is termed a pseudogene. The CDR3 is made up of 14 amino acids. CDR3 residues: CASSKAGTQETQYF. In DNA form, the CDR3 reads TGTGCCAGCAGCAAAGCGGGGACACAAGAGACCCAGTACTTC.

This clonotype was seen a handful of times. The chain couples TRBV20-1 to TRBJ2-3, with 7 bases matching TRBD1. The V gene's germline CDR1 is DFQATT and CDR2 SNEGSKA (reference sequence). V was pared by 6 bases and J by 4 bases, with 7 bases of the junction left unmatched. CDR3 length: 13 residues. CDR3 residues: CSAGTVFPDTQYF. The CDR3 nucleotides read TGCAGTGCAGGGACAGTGTTCCCAGATACGCAGTATTTT.

This clonotype has a count of ten or more. The rearrangement links TRBV7-2 to TRBJ2-4, with a possible D match to TRBD1 (7 bases). Germline V gene sequence: CDR1 SGHTA, CDR2 FQGNSA. Trimming took 3 bases from V and 8 from J, leaving 14 bases between them. This CDR3 comprises 14 residues. CDR3 residues: CASSFLGGGDIQYF. CDR3 nucleotides: TGTGCCAGCAGCTTCCTAGGGGGCGGGGACATTCAGTACTTC.

This clonotype was picked up many times. V is TRBV24-1 and J is TRBJ2-1; the D call may be TRBD1 or TRBD2 (5 bases each). The germline V gene encodes CDR1 KGHDR and CDR2 SFDVKD. The CDR3 spans 18 residues. V dropped 3 bases and J dropped 1 base, with 18 bases sitting between them. CDR3 amino acids: CATSDAVARDGSYNEQFF. The DNA for the CDR3 is TGTGCCACCAGTGATGCTGTGGCCCGGGACGGTTCCTACAATGAGCAGTTCTTC.